The clone carrying this TCR beta chain was seen repeatedly, ten times or more. Source study methods: Reference gene primer amplification yielded estimated nucleated cell counts. Repertoires were generated with immunoSEQ multiplex PCR, while TCRdb's copy carries only in-frame clones and drops some. The V and J calls and the clone size are those of that table, but D and trimming were determined from the DNA. Among roughly 190,000 clones listed, more than 70% were seen once. This CDR3 is 15 amino acids long. In germline, CDR1 is SGHNT, CDR2 YYREEE (reference sequence). After removal of 3 bases from V and 1 base from J, the junction contained 3 bases not matched to a gene. The data belong to a study of blood T cell repertoires in COVID-19.

The TCR was taken from a human donor in a cohort sampled during active COVID-19. V and J are TRBV5-4 and TRBJ2-5; 10 nucleotides match TRBD2. Sequenced material: peripheral blood. Written as DNA, the CDR3 is TGTGCCAGCAGCTGGACTAGCGGACCCCAAGAGACCCAGTACTTC. It specifies CASSWTSGPQETQYF.